This T cell receptor (beta chain) originates from a study of CD8+ T cells in alopecia areata. Study context: Using the percentage of affected scalp area, treated patients' severity was scored.

The CDR3 covers 15 residues. Germline-derived CDR1 and CDR2 are SGHTA and FQGNSA. Trimming removed 1 base from V and 4 bases from J; junction bases left unmatched: 3. The authors extracted RNA and reverse transcribed it into cDNA as the sequencing template. Profiling relied on immunoSEQ multiplex PCR, and the TCRdb table lists in-frame clones only, not all of them. The table lists approximately 210,000 clones, less than 65% of them singletons. Indicated treatment: oral pan-JAK inhibitor, 5-10 mg twice daily. Sampling of alopecia areata patients yielded lesional scalp punch biopsies as well as peripheral blood. Whole-study findings and limits: Scalp data also include sequences from resident alphabeta T cells of normal skin. Lesional scalp exceeded normal scalp in clonality, especially in alopecia totalis/universalis.

About this clone: Its antigen is unidentified.

The chain carries TRBV7-2 and TRBJ2-2; the match to TRBD1 covers 7 bases. Specimen: CD4+ T cells sorted from blood, collected at week 4, from a patient treated with tofacitinib. This TCR was sampled from a human donor with alopecia areata. CDR3 loop: CASSLDSGGTGELFF. CDR3 DNA: TGTGCCAGCAGCTTAGATTCAGGGGGCACCGGGGAGCTGTTTTTT.